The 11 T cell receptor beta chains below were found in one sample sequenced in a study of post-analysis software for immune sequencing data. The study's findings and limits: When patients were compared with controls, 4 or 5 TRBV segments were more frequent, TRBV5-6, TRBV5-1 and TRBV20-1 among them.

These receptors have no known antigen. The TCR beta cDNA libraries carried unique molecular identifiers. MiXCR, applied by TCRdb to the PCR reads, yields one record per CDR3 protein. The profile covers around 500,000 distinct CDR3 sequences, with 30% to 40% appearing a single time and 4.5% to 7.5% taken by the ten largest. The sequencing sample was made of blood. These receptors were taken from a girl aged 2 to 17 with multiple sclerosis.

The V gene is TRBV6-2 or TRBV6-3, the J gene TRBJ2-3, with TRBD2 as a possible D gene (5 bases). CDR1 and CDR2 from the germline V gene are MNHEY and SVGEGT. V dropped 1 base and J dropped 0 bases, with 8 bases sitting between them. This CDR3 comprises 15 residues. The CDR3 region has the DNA TGTGCCAGCAGTTACTTGAGGACTAGCACAGATACGCAGTATTTT. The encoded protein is CASSYLRTSTDTQYF.

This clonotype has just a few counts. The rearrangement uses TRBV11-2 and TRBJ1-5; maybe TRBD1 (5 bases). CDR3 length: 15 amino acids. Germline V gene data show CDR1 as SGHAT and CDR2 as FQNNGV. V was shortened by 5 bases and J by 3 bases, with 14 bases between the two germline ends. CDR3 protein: CASSATGTANQPQHF. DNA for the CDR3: TGTGCCAGCAGCGCTACCGGGACCGCCAATCAGCCCCAGCATTTT.

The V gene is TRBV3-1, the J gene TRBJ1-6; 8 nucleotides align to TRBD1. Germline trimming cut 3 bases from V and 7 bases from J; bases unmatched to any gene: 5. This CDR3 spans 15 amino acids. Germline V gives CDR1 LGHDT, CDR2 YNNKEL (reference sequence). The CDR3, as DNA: TGTGCCAGCAGCCAGGGGACAGGTGGAAATTCACCCCTCCACTTT. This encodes CASSQGTGGNSPLHF. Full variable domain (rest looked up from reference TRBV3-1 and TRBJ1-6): DTAVSQTPKYLVTQMGNDKSIKCEQNLGHDTMYWYKQDSKKFLKIMFSYNNKELIINETVPNRFSPKSPDKAHLNLHINSLELGDSAVYFCASSQGTGGNSPLHFGNGTRLTVT.

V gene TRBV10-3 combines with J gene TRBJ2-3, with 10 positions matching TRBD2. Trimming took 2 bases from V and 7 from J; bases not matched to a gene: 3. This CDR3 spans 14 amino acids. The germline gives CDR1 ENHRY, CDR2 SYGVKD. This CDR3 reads CAISEPGLAHTQYF. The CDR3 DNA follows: TGTGCCATCAGTGAGCCGGGACTAGCGCATACGCAGTATTTT.

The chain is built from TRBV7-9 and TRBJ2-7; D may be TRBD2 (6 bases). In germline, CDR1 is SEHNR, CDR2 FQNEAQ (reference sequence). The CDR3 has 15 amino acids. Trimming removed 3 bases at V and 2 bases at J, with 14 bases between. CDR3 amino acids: CASSLGPSVTYEQYF. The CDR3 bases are TGTGCCAGCAGCTTGGGACCTAGCGTCACCTACGAGCAGTACTTC.

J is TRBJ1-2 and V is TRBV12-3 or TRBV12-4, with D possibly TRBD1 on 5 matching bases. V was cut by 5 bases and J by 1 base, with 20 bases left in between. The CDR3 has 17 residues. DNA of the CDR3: TGTGCCAGCAGTCCGAACCCGCCGGGACGGATTAACTATGGCTACACCTTC. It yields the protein CASSPNPPGRINYGYTF.

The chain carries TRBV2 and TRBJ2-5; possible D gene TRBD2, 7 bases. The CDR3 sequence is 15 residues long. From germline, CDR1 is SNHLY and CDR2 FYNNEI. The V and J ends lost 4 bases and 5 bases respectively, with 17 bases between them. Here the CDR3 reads CASSVGGTNGETQYF. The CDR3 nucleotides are TGTGCCAGCAGTGTGGGAGGGACAAATGGTGAGACCCAGTACTTC. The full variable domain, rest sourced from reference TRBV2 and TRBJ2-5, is EPEVTQTPSHQVTQMGQEVILRCVPISNHLYFYWYRQILGQKVEFLVSFYNNEISEKSEIFDDQFSVERPDGSNFTLKIRSTKLEDSAMYFCASSVGGTNGETQYFGPGTRLLVL.

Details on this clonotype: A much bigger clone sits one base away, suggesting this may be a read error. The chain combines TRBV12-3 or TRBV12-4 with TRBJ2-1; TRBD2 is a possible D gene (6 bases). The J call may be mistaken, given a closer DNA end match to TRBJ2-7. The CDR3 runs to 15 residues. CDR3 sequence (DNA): TGTGCCAGCAGTTCGACTAGGGACTCCTACAATGAGCAGTACTTC. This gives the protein CASSSTRDSYNEQYF.

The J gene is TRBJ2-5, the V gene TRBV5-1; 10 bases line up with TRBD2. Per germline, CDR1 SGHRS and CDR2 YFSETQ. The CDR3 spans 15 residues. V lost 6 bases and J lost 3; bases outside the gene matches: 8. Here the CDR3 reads CASNPERGGEETQYF. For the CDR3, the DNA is TGCGCCAGCAATCCCGAGCGGGGGGGCGAAGAGACCCAGTACTTC. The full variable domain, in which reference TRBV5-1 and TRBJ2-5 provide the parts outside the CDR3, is KAGVTQTPRYLIKTRGQQVTLSCSPISGHRSVSWYQQTPGQGLQFLFEYFSETQRNKGNFPGRFSGRQFSNSRSEMNVSTLELGDSALYLCASNPERGGEETQYFGPGTRLLVL.

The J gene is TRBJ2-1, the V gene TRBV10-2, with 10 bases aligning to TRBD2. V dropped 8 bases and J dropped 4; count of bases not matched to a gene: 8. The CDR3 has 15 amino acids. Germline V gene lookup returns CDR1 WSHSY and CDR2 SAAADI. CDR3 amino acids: CASASGGPPYNEQFF. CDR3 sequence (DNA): TGCGCCAGCGCTAGCGGGGGTCCGCCTTACAATGAGCAGTTCTTC.

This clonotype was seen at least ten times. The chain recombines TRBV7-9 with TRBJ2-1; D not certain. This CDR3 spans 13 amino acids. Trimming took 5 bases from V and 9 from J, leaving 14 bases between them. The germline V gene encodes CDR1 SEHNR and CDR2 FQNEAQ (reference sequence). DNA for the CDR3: TGTGCCAGCAGCCTCCCTCCAGGTCCTGAGCAGTTCTTC. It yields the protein CASSLPPGPEQFF. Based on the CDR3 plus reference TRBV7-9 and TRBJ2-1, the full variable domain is DTGVSQNPRHKITKRGQNVTFRCDPISEHNRLYWYRQTLGQGPEFLTYFQNEAQLEKSRLLSDRFSAERPKGSFSTLEIQRTEQGDSAMYLCASSLPPGPEQFFGPGTRLTVL.